This passage covers 28 T cell receptor beta chains from one sample sequenced in a study of T cells in Graves' hyperthyroidism and ophthalmopathy. RNA transcripts gave rise to amplified TCR beta CDR3 regions. HTBI primers drove first-round RT-PCR of the TCR CDR3. A single record per CDR3 protein comes from TCRdb applying MiXCR to the multiplex PCR reads. The sample lists about 410,000 distinct CDR3 sequences, around 13% occurring once. The sample consisted of blood. Receptors were obtained from a woman aged 25 to 45 with Graves' ophthalmopathy.

This clonotype came up once. The rearrangement joins TRBV5-1 to TRBJ2-7; a weak D match, TRBD1 (7 bases). The V end was cut by 4 bases, the J end by 1 base, with 18 bases between. Germline lookup yields CDR1 SGHRS and CDR2 YFSETQ. This CDR3 is built from 16 residues. The CDR3 nucleotides read TGCGCCAGCAGCCTAGACGCCGCGGGACAGTCCTACGAGCAGTACGTC. Protein product: CASSLDAAGQSYEQYV.

This clonotype has at least ten counts. The CDR3: CASRATGVAEEKLFF. DNA of the CDR3: TGTGCCAGCAGGGCAACAGGGGTCGCAGAGGAAAAACTGTTTTTT. V is TRBV2 and J is TRBJ1-4, with 7 bases lining up with TRBD1. CDR1 is SNHLY, CDR2 FYNNEI, per germline. V lost 6 bases, J lost 8 bases, and 12 bases stayed unmatched. The CDR3 covers 15 residues.

This clonotype was counted between two and nine times. The chain joins TRBV9 to TRBJ2-5, with D possibly TRBD2 on 5 matching bases. V was trimmed by 2 bases and J by 5 bases, leaving 16 bases between them. In germline, CDR1 is SGDLS, CDR2 YYNGEE. The CDR3 covers 15 residues. CDR3 sequence reads: CASSVGLGSGETQYF. In DNA, the CDR3 is TGTGCCAGCAGCGTTGGGTTGGGCTCGGGGGAGACCCAGTACTTC.

As concerns this clonotype: Since the CDR3 does not end with the conserved phenylalanine or tryptophan, this likely comes from a read error. The CDR3 DNA follows: TGCGCCAGCAGCCAAGAGGCCGGGGTGCGCACTGAAGCTTTCCTT. Translating it yields CASSQEAGVRTEAFL. The chain couples TRBV4-1 to TRBJ1-1; no definite D call. CDR1 and CDR2 (germline): MGHRA, YSYEKL. The V gene lost 0 bases and the J gene lost 4 bases, with 12 bases spanning the gap. This CDR3 is built from 15 residues.

With regard to this clonotype: This may stem from a read error, because a much larger clone lies one nucleotide away. This chain links TRBV20-1 with TRBJ1-1; possibly TRBD1 for D (5 bases). CDR1 and CDR2 (germline): DFQATT, SNEGSKA (reference sequence). Trimming pared 3 bases from V and 6 bases from J, leaving 14 bases between. CDR3 length equals 13 residues. This CDR3 reads CSARPVGGPEAFF. The CDR3, as DNA: TGCAGTGCTAGGCCGGTTGGGGGTCCTGAAGCTTTCTTT.

This clonotype was picked up many times. The chain uses TRBV7-3 and TRBJ2-3, with TRBD2 matching 14 bases. This CDR3 contains 16 residues. J was trimmed by 4 bases and V by 5 bases; bases with no gene match: 5. Germline V lookup: CDR1 SGHTA, CDR2 FQGTGA. This CDR3 reads CASSPMTSGGADTQYF. CDR3 nucleotide sequence: TGTGCCAGCAGCCCGATGACTAGCGGGGGGGCAGATACGCAGTATTTT.

With regard to this clonotype: This may be a read error: a much more frequent sequence differs by one nucleotide. The rearrangement uses TRBV28 and TRBJ2-2; 7 nucleotides align to TRBD2. CDR3 size: 18 residues. With 4 bases clipped from V and 3 bases from J, the junction kept 14 bases outside the gene matches. In germline, CDR1 is MDHEN, CDR2 SYDVKM. The CDR3 is CASSSYTGTTGDTGELFF. Written as DNA, the CDR3 is TGTGCCAGCAGTTCGTATACGGGGACTACTGGGGACACCGGGGAGCTGTTTTTT.

Regarding this clonotype: This clone may be a read error of a much larger clone one base away. The J gene is TRBJ1-2, the V gene TRBV12-3 or TRBV12-4; possibly TRBD1 for D (6 bases). V was clipped by 7 bases and J by 12 bases, with 21 bases between them. The CDR3 is 13 residues long. CDR3 in DNA: TGTGCCAGCAATAACAGGGACCTGGGAGGCCACACCTTC. This sequence encodes CASNNRDLGGHTF.

This clonotype was detected ten times or more. This sequence joins TRBV2 and TRBJ2-7; perhaps TRBD2 as D (5 bases). Between the trimmed V and J ends, which lost 7 bases and 7 bases, there was a span of 14 bases. Germline V lookup: CDR1 SNHLY, CDR2 FYNNEI. This CDR3 is built from 12 residues. The chain's CDR3 is CASTPTPGEQYF. CDR3 bases: TGTGCCAGCACCCCGACCCCGGGGGAGCAGTACTTC.

This clonotype was seen repeatedly, ten times or more. This rearrangement joins TRBV15 to TRBJ1-1, with TRBD1 as a possible D gene (5 bases). V lost 4 bases to trimming and J lost 1 base, with 13 bases between them. The CDR3 consists of 15 residues. In germline, CDR1 is LNHNV, CDR2 YYDKDF (reference sequence). CDR3 sequence (DNA): TGTGCCACCAGCACAATGACAGCAGAGAACACTGAAGCTTTCTTT. As protein: CATSTMTAENTEAFF. The whole variable domain, remainder taken from reference TRBV15 and TRBJ1-1, is DAMVIQNPRYQVTQFGKPVTLSCSQTLNHNVMYWYQQKSSQAPKLLFHYYDKDFNNEADTPDNFQSRRPNTSFCFLDIRSPGLGDTAMYLCATSTMTAENTEAFFGQGTRLTVV.

V is TRBV12-3 or TRBV12-4 and J is TRBJ1-4; no firm D call. The V and J ends lost 5 bases and 3 bases respectively, with 13 bases between them. The CDR3 totals 15 residues. CDR3 DNA sequence: TGTGCCAGCAGTGAATACGTTAGGGCTAATGAAAAACTGTTTTTT. This gives the protein CASSEYVRANEKLFF.

This clonotype was seen repeatedly, ten times or more. CDR3 nucleotides: TGTGCCAGCAGTTTCTCTGTCTTTTTGGCAGATACGCAGTATTTT. Translated, it gives CASSFSVFLADTQYF. J is TRBJ2-3 and V is TRBV27; no clear D gene. CDR3 length equals 15 residues. Per the germline V gene, CDR1 is MNHEY and CDR2 is SMNVEV (reference sequence). Trimming removed 3 bases at V and 4 bases at J, with 14 bases between.

A few counts support this clonotype. V is TRBV19 and J is TRBJ1-2; 8 bases fit TRBD1. Germline V lookup: CDR1 LNHDA, CDR2 SQIVND (reference sequence). The CDR3 is made up of 15 amino acids. J gave up 4 bases and V 7 bases, and 11 bases lay outside the gene matches. The CDR3 loop reads CASTPDREASYGYTF. In DNA form, the CDR3 reads TGTGCCAGTACCCCGGACAGGGAGGCCTCCTATGGCTACACCTTC.

This sequence joins TRBV24-1 and TRBJ2-5; no definite D call. V was pared by 4 bases and J by 5 bases, with 10 bases between. Germline values: CDR1 KGHDR, CDR2 SFDVKD. The CDR3 contains 13 residues. The CDR3 DNA is TGTGCCACCAGTGACCTGGACGGGGAGACCCAGTACTTC. Its protein product is CATSDLDGETQYF.

This clonotype has more than one count but fewer than ten. The J gene is TRBJ1-1, the V gene TRBV20-1; tentatively, D is TRBD1 (6 bases). This CDR3 contains 14 residues. Looked up from germline, CDR1 is DFQATT and CDR2 is SNEGSKA (reference sequence). V was shortened by 6 bases and J by 0 bases, with 14 bases between the two germline ends. The DNA of the CDR3 is TGCAGTGCGAAGACAGGAGCCATGAACACTGAAGCTTTCTTT. Translated, it gives CSAKTGAMNTEAFF.

This clonotype has at least ten counts. The V and J genes are TRBV28 and TRBJ2-7, with TRBD1 as a possible D gene (5 bases). In germline, CDR1 is MDHEN, CDR2 SYDVKM. V lost 5 bases and J 3 bases, leaving 14 bases between the germline ends. There are 14 residues in the CDR3. This chain's CDR3 is CASSLRTGYYEQYF. For the CDR3, the DNA is TGTGCCAGCAGTCTAAGAACAGGATACTACGAGCAGTACTTC. The complete variable domain, with remaining parts taken from reference TRBV28 and TRBJ2-7, reads DVKVTQSSRYLVKRTGEKVFLECVQDMDHENMFWYRQDPGLGLRLIYFSYDVKMKEKGDIPEGYSVSREKKERFSLILESASTNQTSMYLCASSLRTGYYEQYFGPGTRLTVT.

This clonotype was counted a few times. The chain joins TRBV6-1 to TRBJ2-3, with D possibly being TRBD1 (6 bases). This CDR3 has 17 amino acids. CDR1 and CDR2 (germline): MNHNS, SASEGT. Deletions cut 5 bases from V and 0 bases from J, with 18 bases between. In nucleotides, the CDR3 is TGTGCCAGCAGTCAGCCCCGGGACACCCTAAGCACAGATACGCAGTATTTT. Its translation: CASSQPRDTLSTDTQYF.

This clonotype was detected many times. CDR3 nucleotide sequence: TGTGCCAGCGGTGGTGAGACCCAGTACTTC. Protein product: CASGGETQYF. The rearrangement uses TRBV7-9 and TRBJ2-5; D unclear. V lost 8 bases to trimming and J lost 5 bases, with 6 bases between them. Per germline, CDR1 SEHNR and CDR2 FQNEAQ (reference sequence). The CDR3 totals 10 residues.

Many counts were recorded for this clonotype. The V gene is TRBV3-1, the J gene TRBJ2-7, with D uncertain. Per the germline V gene, CDR1 is LGHDT and CDR2 is YNNKEL (reference sequence). V lost 0 bases, J lost 2 bases, and 11 bases lay in between. This CDR3 has 15 residues. The CDR3 protein is CASSQDPVSPYEQYF. For the CDR3, the DNA is TGTGCCAGCAGCCAAGATCCGGTCTCCCCCTACGAGCAGTACTTC.

This clonotype was seen at least ten times. This chain joins TRBV6-1 and TRBJ2-2; 14 positions match TRBD2. V was pared by 6 bases and J by 5 bases, with 8 bases of the junction left unmatched. Germline V gene lookup returns CDR1 MNHNS and CDR2 SASEGT. The CDR3 length is 17 residues. This CDR3 is CASRMTSGGAGTGELFF. In DNA, the CDR3 is TGTGCCAGCAGGATGACTAGCGGGGGGGCCGGGACCGGGGAGCTGTTTTTT.

The V call is TRBV19, the J call TRBJ1-4; a possible D gene is TRBD1 (5 bases). The V end was cut by 9 bases, the J end by 3 bases, with 8 bases between. Germline CDR1 LNHDA, CDR2 SQIVND (reference sequence). The CDR3 has 12 amino acids. Here the CDR3 DNA reads TGTGCCAGCGGGGCTTCTAATGAAAAACTGTTTTTT. Amino acid sequence: CASGASNEKLFF.

At least ten counts were recorded for this clonotype. The gene calls are TRBV24-1 and TRBJ2-1, with TRBD2 identical over 9 bases. Germline trimming cut 3 bases from V and 11 bases from J; bases unmatched to any gene: 13. CDR1 is KGHDR, CDR2 SFDVKD, per germline. CDR3 size: 16 residues. The CDR3 loop is CATSDLRRGGLGKQFF. The CDR3 coding sequence is TGTGCCACCAGTGATCTGAGGCGGGGGGGCCTGGGTAAGCAGTTCTTC.

Ten or more counts support this clonotype. J is TRBJ1-2 and V is TRBV2; 8 bases align to TRBD1. Per germline, CDR1 SNHLY and CDR2 FYNNEI. This CDR3 spans 17 amino acids. With V trimmed by 7 bases and J by 2 bases, 15 bases remained unmatched. The CDR3 DNA sequence: TGTGCCAGCAATGATGGGACAGGCTCTAACTACAACTATGGCTACACCTTC. Its translation is CASNDGTGSNYNYGYTF.

This clonotype was seen many times. The chain is built from TRBV12-3 or TRBV12-4 and TRBJ1-3; 11 bases line up with TRBD1. This CDR3 region has 17 residues. J lost 2 bases, V lost 5 bases, and 8 bases had no gene match. CDR3 in amino acids: CASSPNRGQGAGNTIYF. CDR3 in DNA: TGTGCCAGCAGTCCAAACCGGGGACAGGGGGCTGGAAACACCATATATTTT.

This clonotype was observed a few times. This chain joins TRBV6-2 or TRBV6-3 and TRBJ2-5; D might be TRBD1 (6 bases). Trimming pared 6 bases from V and 5 bases from J, leaving 22 bases between. The CDR3 runs to 16 residues. Germline V gene data show CDR1 as MNHEY and CDR2 as SVGEGT. CDR3 in amino acids: CASSPTQQGSTETQYF. In nucleotides, the CDR3 is TGTGCCAGCAGCCCTACCCAACAGGGAAGCACCGAGACCCAGTACTTC.

As regards this clonotype: The CDR3 end shows no conserved phenylalanine or tryptophan, and so a read error is likely. The chain combines TRBV19 with TRBJ1-1; D gene ambiguous. The V gene lost 6 bases and the J gene lost 0 bases, with 11 bases spanning the gap. The CDR3 length is 14 residues. Germline V gives CDR1 LNHDA, CDR2 SQIVND (reference sequence). The CDR3 here is CASSVWGMNTEAFI. CDR3 nucleotides: TGTGCCAGTAGCGTTTGGGGAATGAACACTGAAGCTTTCATT.

This clonotype was observed at least ten times. The rearrangement joins TRBV5-1 to TRBJ2-4; TRBD1 matches at 7 bases. Germline values: CDR1 SGHRS, CDR2 YFSETQ. The CDR3 runs 14 residues. V gave up 0 bases and J gave up 9 bases; unmatched junction bases: 6. As DNA, the CDR3 is TGCGCCAGCAGCTTGGGTGACAGGGTAGGCATTCAGTACTTC. Its protein is CASSLGDRVGIQYF.

This clonotype was counted many times. V is TRBV28 and J is TRBJ1-1; no clear D. Trimming took 1 base from V and 0 from J, leaving 15 bases between them. CDR1 and CDR2 (germline): MDHEN, SYDVKM. This CDR3 spans 17 amino acids. This CDR3 reads CASSLFERPKMNTEAFF. The DNA for the CDR3 is TGTGCCAGCAGTTTATTCGAGCGACCAAAAATGAACACTGAAGCTTTCTTT. The full variable domain, in which reference TRBV28 and TRBJ1-1 provide the parts outside the CDR3, is DVKVTQSSRYLVKRTGEKVFLECVQDMDHENMFWYRQDPGLGLRLIYFSYDVKMKEKGDIPEGYSVSREKKERFSLILESASTNQTSMYLCASSLFERPKMNTEAFFGQGTRLTVV.